This TCR beta chain was profiled in a study of cytomegalovirus exposure and HLA in healthy donors. This CDR3 is 15 amino acids long. The germline V gene has CDR1 PRHDT and CDR2 FYEKMQ (reference sequence). With respect to this clone: Antigen specificity is unknown.

General study points: It was approximately 150 TCR beta chains that were listed as cytomegalovirus-associated.

Use of 60 Vbeta and 13 Jbeta primers characterized the PCR. The table came from immunoSEQ multiplex PCR; TCRdb's copy has only in-frame clones and leaves some out. This sample has 150,000 to 200,000 clones, with 60% to 80% found just once. The chain uses TRBV13 and TRBJ2-5; D might be TRBD2 (6 bases). The J call may be mistaken, given a closer DNA end match to TRBJ2-7. The receptor was isolated from a man aged 50-59 years in good health and CMV-seropositive. Sequencing used PBMCs. The CDR3 here is CASSLSAGRPYEQYF. DNA for the CDR3: TGTGCCAGCAGCTTATCCGCAGGGAGGCCCTACGAGCAGTACTTC.